The 6 T cell receptor beta chains below were found in one sample sequenced in a study of T cells in Graves' hyperthyroidism and ophthalmopathy (dated by TCRdb to between 2018 and 2021). Library generation was performed with multiplex PCR. For sequencing, an Illumina HiSeq 2000 was employed. The TCR beta CDR3 regions were amplified from RNA transcripts. The first round of RT-PCR for the TCR CDR3 was performed with the HTBI primer set and the Qiagen OneStep RT-PCR kit. In-frame beta chains were kept once TCRdb had trimmed the public reads at Q25 with fastp and called clones with MiXCR. CDR3 protein duplicates are merged, each entry listing the most common genes and DNA. Within this sample are around 620,000 distinct CDR3 sequences, with about 16% of them counted one time only. 3.8% of the sample is taken by the ten largest. The sequenced material came from blood. Receptors originate from a woman in her twenties or thirties with Graves' hyperthyroidism.

This clonotype has at least ten counts. The genes are TRBV6-5 and TRBJ1-1; D not resolved. The ends were cut back, 2 bases at V and 1 base at J, with 5 bases in the middle. CDR3 length: 13 amino acids. Germline V CDR1 and CDR2: MNHEY, SVGAGI. CDR3 in amino acids: CASSYQKNTEAFF. CDR3 nucleotide sequence: TGTGCCAGCAGTTACCAAAAGAACACTGAAGCTTTCTTT.

This clonotype was picked up many times. The chain combines TRBV5-1 with TRBJ2-1; 8 positions match TRBD2. V dropped 9 bases and J dropped 7; count of bases not matched to a gene: 12. The germline V gene encodes CDR1 SGHRS and CDR2 YFSETQ. This CDR3 is 14 amino acids long. CDR3 protein: CATSVSGSGNEQFF. As DNA, the CDR3 is TGCGCCACGTCCGTAAGCGGGAGTGGAAATGAGCAGTTCTTC.

This clonotype has ten or more counts. The V gene is TRBV15, the J gene TRBJ2-7, with D perhaps TRBD2 (5 bases). Germline V lookup: CDR1 LNHNV, CDR2 YYDKDF (reference sequence). Trimming stripped 3 bases from V and 4 bases from J, with 19 bases between. The CDR3 covers 16 residues. CDR3 protein: CATSSSQSGRFYEQYF. Written as DNA, the CDR3 is TGTGCCACCAGCAGTTCCCAGAGTGGGAGATTTTACGAGCAGTACTTC.

This clonotype has a count of ten or more. V usage is TRBV28 and J usage is TRBJ2-1, with D uncertain. The V gene lost 8 bases and the J gene lost 2 bases, with 10 bases spanning the gap. The V gene's germline CDR1 is MDHEN and CDR2 SYDVKM. This CDR3 has 13 residues. The CDR3 reads CASLGLPYNEQFF. The CDR3 region has the DNA TGTGCCAGCCTAGGGTTACCCTACAATGAGCAGTTCTTC.

This chain links TRBV6-1 with TRBJ2-5; D is unresolved. V was pared by 7 bases and J by 2 bases, with 14 bases between. CDR3 size: 14 residues. The germline V gene has CDR1 MNHNS and CDR2 SASEGT. The CDR3 bases are TGTGCCAGCATGATGCCTCTGGGGCAAGAGACCCAGTACTTC. Protein sequence: CASMMPLGQETQYF.

Comment on this clonotype: The junction and the germline gene differ at one end; a read error may be behind it. CDR3 in DNA: TGTGCCAGCTCGGAGGACGGAAGCTCCTGCGAGCAGTACTTC. Amino acids: CASSEDGSSCEQYF. The rearrangement uses TRBV18 and TRBJ2-7; TRBD2 might be the D (5 bases). The germline CDR1 and CDR2 sequences are KGHSH and LQKENI. This CDR3 is 14 amino acids long.